This T cell receptor beta chain was sequenced in a study of T cell repertoires in cytomegalovirus infection. Study-level information: Public TCR beta signature analysis indicated the presence of both CMV infection and matching HLA type. General study results and limits: HLA-C-restricted CMV-specific TCR beta clonotypes prevailed in the ex vivo response.

TCRdb called the reads again in MiXCR, with one record for every CDR3 protein. The sample includes approximately 500,000 distinct CDR3 sequences, approximately 10% of them seen just once. This clonotype was observed many times. What it binds is unknown. The specimen was PBMCs. The TCR sequence derives from a human donor in good health (CMV status not recorded). Some clones in this sample may be carry-over from other donors' samples.

CDR3 coding DNA: TGTGCCAGCAGCCCGAGACCCGGACTGTCCTCCTACAATGAGCAGTTCTTC. Encoded protein: CASSPRPGLSSYNEQFF. The J gene is TRBJ2-1, the V gene TRBV9; D possibly corresponds to TRBD2 (5 bases). CDR3 length: 17 residues. The germline CDR1 and CDR2 sequences are SGDLS and YYNGEE. V lost 4 bases to trimming and J lost 0 bases, with 17 bases between them.